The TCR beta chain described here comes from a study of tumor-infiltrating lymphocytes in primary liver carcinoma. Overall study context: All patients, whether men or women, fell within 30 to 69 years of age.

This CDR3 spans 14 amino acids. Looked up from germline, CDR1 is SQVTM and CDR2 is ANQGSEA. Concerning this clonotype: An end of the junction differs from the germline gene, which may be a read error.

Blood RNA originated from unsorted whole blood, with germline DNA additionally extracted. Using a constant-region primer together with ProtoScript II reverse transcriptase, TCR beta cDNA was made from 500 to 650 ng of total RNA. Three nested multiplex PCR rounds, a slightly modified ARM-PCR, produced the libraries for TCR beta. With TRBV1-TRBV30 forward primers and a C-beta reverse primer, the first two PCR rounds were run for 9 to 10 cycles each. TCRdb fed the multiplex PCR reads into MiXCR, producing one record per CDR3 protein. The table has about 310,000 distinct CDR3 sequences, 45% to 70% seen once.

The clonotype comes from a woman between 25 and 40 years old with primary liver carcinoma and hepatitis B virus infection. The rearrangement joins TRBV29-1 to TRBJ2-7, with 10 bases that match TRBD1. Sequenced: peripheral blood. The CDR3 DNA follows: TGCAGCGTTGTCCGGGACAGGGGCTCCTACGGGCAGTACTTC. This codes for CSVVRDRGSYGQYF.